Below, 16 T cell receptor beta chains from the same sample are listed, as sequenced in a study of blood T cell repertoires in COVID-19. TCRdb keeps only in-frame clones here, not all; method: immunoSEQ multiplex PCR. The sample shows around 250,000 clones, approximately 90% of them seen only once. The sequencing sample was made of PBMCs or T cells enriched from blood (not recorded which). Receptors were obtained from a man between 18 and 35 years old who had recovered from COVID-19.

The chain links TRBV28 to TRBJ2-5, with a tentative D call TRBD2 (6 bases). V was shortened by 5 bases and J by 4 bases, with 11 bases between the two germline ends. The germline CDR1 and CDR2 sequences are MDHEN and SYDVKM. This CDR3 comprises 13 residues. CDR3 amino acids: CASSPEGGETQYF. In DNA form, the CDR3 reads TGTGCCAGCAGTCCGGAGGGAGGAGAGACCCAGTACTTC.

The chain couples TRBV5-4 to TRBJ2-2; D is ambiguous. V was trimmed by 4 bases and J by 5 bases, leaving 9 bases between them. Per germline, CDR1 SGHNT and CDR2 YYREEE (reference sequence). This CDR3 has 13 residues. The CDR3 region has the DNA TGTGCCAGCAGCACCGAGCCGACCGGGGAGCTGTTTTTT. This codes for CASSTEPTGELFF.

The chain joins TRBV19 to TRBJ2-5; 8 nucleotides line up with TRBD1. The CDR3 is 14 amino acids. Per the germline V gene, CDR1 is LNHDA and CDR2 is SQIVND (reference sequence). With V trimmed by 5 bases and J by 3 bases, 5 bases remained unmatched. The CDR3 spells CASSGQGGEETQYF. CDR3 DNA sequence: TGTGCCAGTAGTGGACAGGGAGGAGAAGAGACCCAGTACTTC.

The chain has TRBV10-3 and TRBJ1-5, with 7 bases identical to TRBD1. The junction had 7 bases not matched to a gene; V was cut back by 11 bases and J by 3 bases. CDR1 ENHRY and CDR2 SYGVKD come from the germline V gene. This CDR3 contains 13 residues. The CDR3 coding sequence is TGTGCCGTAGGACAGGAGCCCAATCAGCCCCAGCATTTT. Translation: CAVGQEPNQPQHF.

The gene calls are TRBV2 and TRBJ2-3; 11 nucleotides agree with TRBD2. The germline V gene encodes CDR1 SNHLY and CDR2 FYNNEI. J gave up 8 bases and V 2 bases, and 6 bases lay outside the gene matches. This CDR3 is 15 amino acids long. CDR3 protein: CASSEIAGGPGTQYF. The CDR3 DNA reads TGTGCCAGCAGTGAAATAGCGGGGGGGCCGGGTACGCAGTATTTT.

This chain links TRBV5-1 with TRBJ1-1; no clear D gene. Germline CDR1 reads SGHRS; CDR2 reads YFSETQ. V dropped 9 bases and J dropped 4 bases, with 16 bases sitting between them. The CDR3 consists of 13 residues. Written as DNA, the CDR3 is TGCGCCACCCGGGAGACCTCGGGCACTGAAGCTTTCTTT. It is translated as CATRETSGTEAFF.

The chain uses TRBV6-5 and TRBJ2-2; no reliable D call. Germline V gene sequence: CDR1 MNHEY, CDR2 SVGAGI. The CDR3 is 12 residues long. Trimming removed 2 bases from V and 6 bases from J, with 4 bases in between. The chain's CDR3 is CASSYQAGELFF. CDR3 DNA: TGTGCCAGCAGTTACCAGGCCGGGGAGCTGTTTTTT.

This clone was found many times. The chain joins TRBV3-1 (or the pseudogene TRBV3-2) to TRBJ2-5, with 9 bases lining up with TRBD2. Trimming removed 2 bases from V and 3 bases from J; junction bases left unmatched: 10. CDR1 is LGHDT, CDR2 YNNKEL, per germline (reference sequence). The CDR3 totals 17 residues. CDR3 sequence: CASSQYYIAGAKETQYF. For the CDR3, the DNA is TGTGCCAGCAGCCAATACTACATAGCGGGGGCGAAAGAGACCCAGTACTTC.

CDR3: CASSLHQVEAFF. The CDR3 DNA is TGTGCCAGCAGCTTGCACCAGGTTGAAGCTTTCTTT. V is TRBV7-2 and J is TRBJ1-1, with D uncertain. V was shortened by 3 bases and J by 7 bases, with 9 bases between the two germline ends. Germline V lookup: CDR1 SGHTA, CDR2 FQGNSA. The CDR3 is made up of 12 amino acids.

The V and J genes are TRBV18 and TRBJ1-1, with 11 bases identical to TRBD1. Trimming cost V 2 bases and J 1 base; bases outside gene matches: 6. This CDR3 spans 17 amino acids. The germline CDR1 and CDR2 sequences are KGHSH and LQKENI. The CDR3 DNA reads TGTGCCAGCTCACCAGGGACAGGGGGAGGAAGGAACACTGAAGCTTTCTTT. It translates to CASSPGTGGGRNTEAFF. Drawing the rest from reference TRBV18 and TRBJ1-1, the complete variable domain is NAGVMQNPRHLVRRRGQEARLRCSPMKGHSHVYWYRQLPEEGLKFMVYLQKENIIDESGMPKERFSAEFPKEGPSILRIQQVVRGDSAAYFCASSPGTGGGRNTEAFFGQGTRLTVV.

V gene TRBV4-1 combines with J gene TRBJ1-6; D is unclear. V lost 0 bases, J lost 3 bases, and 6 bases lay in between. The germline gives CDR1 MGHRA, CDR2 YSYEKL. The CDR3 covers 15 residues. The CDR3 DNA reads as TGCGCCAGCAGCCAAGAGACATACTATAATTCACCCCTCCACTTT. This translates into CASSQETYYNSPLHF.

The chain links TRBV6-5 to TRBJ2-7, with a weak D call TRBD2 (5 bases). The CDR3 totals 13 residues. The V gene lost 7 bases and the J gene lost 4 bases, with 14 bases spanning the gap. The germline CDR1 and CDR2 sequences are MNHEY and SVGAGI. This CDR3 reads CASKKTSRYEQYF. The CDR3 DNA is TGTGCCAGCAAAAAAACTAGTCGGTACGAGCAGTACTTC.

This clone was recorded only once. The J gene is TRBJ2-7, the V gene TRBV2; 10 bases agree with TRBD1. Trimming at V came to 5 bases and at J to 4 bases, leaving 5 bases not matched to a gene. CDR3 length: 14 residues. Per germline, CDR1 SNHLY and CDR2 FYNNEI. CDR3 sequence reads: CASSSGTGAYEQYF. The CDR3 DNA sequence: TGTGCCAGCAGTTCGGGGACAGGGGCGTACGAGCAGTACTTC.

Written as DNA, the CDR3 is TGTGCCAGCAGCTTAGGGGGGGGACAGGACAATTCACCCCTCCACTTT. It yields the protein CASSLGGGQDNSPLHF. This rearrangement joins TRBV7-6 to TRBJ1-6, with TRBD1 matching over 8 bases. With 1 base clipped from V and 7 bases from J, the junction kept 6 bases outside the gene matches. The CDR3 spans 16 residues. Germline CDR1 is SGHVS and CDR2 is FNYEAQ.

V usage is TRBV28 and J usage is TRBJ2-1; no firm D call. Germline V CDR1 and CDR2: MDHEN, SYDVKM. The CDR3 runs to 14 residues. V was cut by 2 bases and J by 11 bases, with 16 bases left in between. CDR3 residues: CASSLTPRVGKQFF. CDR3 nucleotide sequence: TGTGCCAGCAGTTTAACCCCCCGGGTTGGTAAGCAGTTCTTC. The full variable domain, with the rest looked up from reference TRBV28 and TRBJ2-1, is DVKVTQSSRYLVKRTGEKVFLECVQDMDHENMFWYRQDPGLGLRLIYFSYDVKMKEKGDIPEGYSVSREKKERFSLILESASTNQTSMYLCASSLTPRVGKQFFGPGTRLTVL.

V usage is TRBV19 and J usage is TRBJ1-3, with D possibly being TRBD1 (5 bases). Germline V gene sequence: CDR1 LNHDA, CDR2 SQIVND (reference sequence). The CDR3 is 15 residues long. V lost 6 bases and J 2 bases, leaving 14 bases between the germline ends. The CDR3 coding sequence is TGTGCCAGTAGGAGATCGACAGTTGCTGGAAACACCATATATTTT. Amino acids: CASRRSTVAGNTIYF. The whole variable domain, filled in from reference TRBV19 and TRBJ1-3, reads DGGITQSPKYLFRKEGQNVTLSCEQNLNHDAMYWYRQDPGQGLRLIYYSQIVNDFQKGDIAEGYSVSREKKESFPLTVTSAQKNPTAFYLCASRRSTVAGNTIYFGEGSWLTVV.